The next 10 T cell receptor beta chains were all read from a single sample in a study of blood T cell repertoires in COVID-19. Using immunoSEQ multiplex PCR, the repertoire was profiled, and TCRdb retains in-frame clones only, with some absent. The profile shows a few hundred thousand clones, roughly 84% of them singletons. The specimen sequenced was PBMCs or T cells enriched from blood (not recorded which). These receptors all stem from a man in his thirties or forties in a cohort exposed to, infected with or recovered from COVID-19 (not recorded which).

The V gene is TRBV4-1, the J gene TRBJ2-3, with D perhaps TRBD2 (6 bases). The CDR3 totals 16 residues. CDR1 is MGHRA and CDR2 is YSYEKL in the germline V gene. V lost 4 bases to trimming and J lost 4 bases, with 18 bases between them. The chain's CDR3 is CASSRSPGGKADTQYF. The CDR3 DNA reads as TGCGCCAGCAGCCGCTCCCCGGGCGGGAAGGCAGATACGCAGTATTTT.

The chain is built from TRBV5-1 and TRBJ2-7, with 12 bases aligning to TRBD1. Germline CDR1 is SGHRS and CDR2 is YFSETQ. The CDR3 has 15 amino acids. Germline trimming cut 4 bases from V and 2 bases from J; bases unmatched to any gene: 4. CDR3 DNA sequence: TGCGCCAGCAGCCCCCGGGACAGGGGGCCCTACGAGCAGTACTTC. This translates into CASSPRDRGPYEQYF.

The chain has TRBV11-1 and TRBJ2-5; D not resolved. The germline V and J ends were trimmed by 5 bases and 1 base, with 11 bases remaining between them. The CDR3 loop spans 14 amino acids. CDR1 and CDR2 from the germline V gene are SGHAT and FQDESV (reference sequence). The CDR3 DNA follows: TGTGCCAGCAGCCTATTAAACCCCCAAGAGACCCAGTACTTC. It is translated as CASSLLNPQETQYF. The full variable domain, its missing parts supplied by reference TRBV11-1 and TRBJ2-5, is EAEVAQSPRYKITEKSQAVAFWCDPISGHATLYWYRQILGQGPELLVQFQDESVVDDSQLPKDRFSAERLKGVDSTLKIQPAELGDSAMYLCASSLLNPQETQYFGPGTRLLVL.

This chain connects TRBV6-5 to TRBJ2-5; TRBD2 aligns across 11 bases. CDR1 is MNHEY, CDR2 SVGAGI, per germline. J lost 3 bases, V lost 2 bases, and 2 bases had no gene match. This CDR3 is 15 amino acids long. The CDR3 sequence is CASSYLLAGEETQYF. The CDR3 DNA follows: TGTGCCAGCAGTTACCTACTAGCGGGAGAAGAGACCCAGTACTTC.

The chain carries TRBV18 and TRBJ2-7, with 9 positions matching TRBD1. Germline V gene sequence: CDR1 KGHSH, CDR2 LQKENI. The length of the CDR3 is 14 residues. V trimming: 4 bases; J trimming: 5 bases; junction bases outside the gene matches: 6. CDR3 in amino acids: CASSRRTGEDEQYF. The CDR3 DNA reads TGTGCCAGCTCACGACGGACAGGGGAGGACGAGCAGTACTTC.

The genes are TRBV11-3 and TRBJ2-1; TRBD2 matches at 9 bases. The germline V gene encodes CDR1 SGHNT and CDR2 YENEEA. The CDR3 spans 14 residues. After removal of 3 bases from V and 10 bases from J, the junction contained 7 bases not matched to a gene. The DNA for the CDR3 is TGTGCCAGCAGCTTGACTTCCGGGACTAGCGAGCAGTTCTTC. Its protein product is CASSLTSGTSEQFF.

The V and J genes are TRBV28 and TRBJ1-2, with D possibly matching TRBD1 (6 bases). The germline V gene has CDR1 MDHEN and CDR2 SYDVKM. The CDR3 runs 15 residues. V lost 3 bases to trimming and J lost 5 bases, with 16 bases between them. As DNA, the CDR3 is TGTGCCAGCAGTTTGGAGCAGGGGACCGATTATGGCTACACCTTC. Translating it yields CASSLEQGTDYGYTF.

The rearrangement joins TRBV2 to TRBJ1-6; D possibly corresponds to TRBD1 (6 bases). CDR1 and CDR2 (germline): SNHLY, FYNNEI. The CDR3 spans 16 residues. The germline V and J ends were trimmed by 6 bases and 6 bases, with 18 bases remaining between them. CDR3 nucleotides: TGTGCCAGCAGGGAGGATACAGGGATTGGTAATTCACCCCTCCACTTT. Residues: CASREDTGIGNSPLHF.

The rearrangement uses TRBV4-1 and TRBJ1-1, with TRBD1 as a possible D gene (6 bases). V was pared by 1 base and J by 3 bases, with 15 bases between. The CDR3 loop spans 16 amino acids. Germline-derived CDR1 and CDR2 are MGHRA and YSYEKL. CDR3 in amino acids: CASSQGIRTAYTEAFF. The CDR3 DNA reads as TGCGCCAGCAGCCAAGGGATCCGGACAGCCTACACTGAAGCTTTCTTT.

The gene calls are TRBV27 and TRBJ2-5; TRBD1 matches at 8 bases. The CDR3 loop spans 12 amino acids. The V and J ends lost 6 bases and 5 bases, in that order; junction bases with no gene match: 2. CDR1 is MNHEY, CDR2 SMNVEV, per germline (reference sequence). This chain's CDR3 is CASRTGEETQYF. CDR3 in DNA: TGTGCCAGCAGGACAGGGGAGGAGACCCAGTACTTC.